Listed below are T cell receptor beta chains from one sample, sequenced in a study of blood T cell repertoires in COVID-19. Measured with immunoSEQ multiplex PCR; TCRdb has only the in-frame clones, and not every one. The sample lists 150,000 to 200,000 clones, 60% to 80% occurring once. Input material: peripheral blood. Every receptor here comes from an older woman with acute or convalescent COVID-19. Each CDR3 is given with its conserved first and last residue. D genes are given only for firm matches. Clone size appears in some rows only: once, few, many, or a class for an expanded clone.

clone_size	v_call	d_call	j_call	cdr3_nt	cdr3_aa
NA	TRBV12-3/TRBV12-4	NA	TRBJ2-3	TGTGCCAGCAGTTTGGAAAGAGGAGCGCAGTATTTT	CASSLERGAQYF
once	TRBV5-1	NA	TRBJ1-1	TGCGCCAGCAGCTTGTATCCGGGCACTGAAGCTTTCTTT	CASSLYPGTEAFF
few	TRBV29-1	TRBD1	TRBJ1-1	TGCAGCGTTCCGGACAGGGTGGGCACTGAAGCTTTCTTT	CSVPDRVGTEAFF
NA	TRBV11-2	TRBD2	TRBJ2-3	TGTGCCAGCAGCCCCTTCTGGACTAGCGGGAGCACAGATACGCAGTATTTT	CASSPFWTSGSTDTQYF
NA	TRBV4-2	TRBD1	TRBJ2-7	TGTGCCAGCAGCCAAGAGACAGGGTTCGACGAGCAGTACTTC	CASSQETGFDEQYF
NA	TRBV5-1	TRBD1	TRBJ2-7	TGCGCCAGCAGCTTGGACAGGGGGCTATCCTACGAGCAGTACTTC	CASSLDRGLSYEQYF
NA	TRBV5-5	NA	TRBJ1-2	TGTGCCAGCAGCTTGCCCCAGGGTCGTAGGGGCTACACCTTC	CASSLPQGRRGYTF
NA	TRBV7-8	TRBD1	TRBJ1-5	TGTGCCAGCAGCTTAGGGGGACAGGCCCAATTACGGCCCCAGCATTTT	CASSLGGQAQLRPQHF
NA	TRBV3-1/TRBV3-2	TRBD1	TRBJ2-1	TGTGCCGCCGGGACAGCAAGGAATGAGCAGTTCTTC	CAAGTARNEQFF
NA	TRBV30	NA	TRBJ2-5	TGTGCCTGGAGTTTACAGGGAGAAGAAGAGACCCAGTACTTC	CAWSLQGEEETQYF
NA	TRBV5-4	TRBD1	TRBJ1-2	TGTGCCAGCAGCTTAGGGGACAGGCGAGGCTACACCTTC	CASSLGDRRGYTF
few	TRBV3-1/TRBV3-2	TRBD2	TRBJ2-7	TGTGCCAGCAGCCGCGGCGGGAGCTTCTCCTACGAGCAGTACTTC	CASSRGGSFSYEQYF
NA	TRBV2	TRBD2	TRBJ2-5	TGTGCCAGCAGTGGGACTAGCGCCGTCCAAGAGACCCAGTACTTC	CASSGTSAVQETQYF
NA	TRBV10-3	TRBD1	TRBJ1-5	TGTGCCATCAGTGAGTCCCTAACAGGGGTAAGCAATCAGCCCCAGCATTTT	CAISESLTGVSNQPQHF
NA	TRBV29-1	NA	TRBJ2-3	TGCAGCGTTGGATGGCGGGAAGAGACAGATACGCAGTATTTT	CSVGWREETDTQYF
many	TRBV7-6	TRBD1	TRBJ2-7	TGTGCCAGCAGCGACACAGGGGGCGACTTCTACGAGCAGTACTTC	CASSDTGGDFYEQYF
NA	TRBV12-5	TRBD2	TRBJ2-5	TGTGCTAGTGGTTTGGGTATAGCGGGGGCCCGAGAGACCCAGTACTTC	CASGLGIAGARETQYF
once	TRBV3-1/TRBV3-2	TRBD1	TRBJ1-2	TGTGCCAGCGGACAGGGTGCTACCTATGGCTACACCTTC	CASGQGATYGYTF
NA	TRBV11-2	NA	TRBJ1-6	TGTGCCAGCAGCTTAGGACTGGTTCGGTCACCCCTCCACTTT	CASSLGLVRSPLHF
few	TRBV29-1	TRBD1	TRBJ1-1	TGCAGCGCTGAACAGGGGGCAGGTGAAGCTTTCTTT	CSAEQGAGEAFF
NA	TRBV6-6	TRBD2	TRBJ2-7	TGTGCCAGCAGCGGCGCTAGCGGGTACTCCTACGAGCAGTACTTC	CASSGASGYSYEQYF
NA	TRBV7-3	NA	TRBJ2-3	TGTGCCAGCAGCTTGGGGGGACGCACAGATACGCAGTATTTT	CASSLGGRTDTQYF
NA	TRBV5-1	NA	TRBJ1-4	TGCGCCAGCAATTCGGGGGCAACTAATGAAAAACTGTTTTTT	CASNSGATNEKLFF
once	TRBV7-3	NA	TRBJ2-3	TGTGCCAGCAGCTTAGGGAGCGGTTTTCTCACAGATACGCAGTATTTT	CASSLGSGFLTDTQYF
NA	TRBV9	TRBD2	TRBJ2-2	TGTGCCAGCAGCGTAGAGTCTAGCGGGAACACCGGGGAGCTGTTTTTT	CASSVESSGNTGELFF
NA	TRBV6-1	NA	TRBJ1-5	TGTGCCAGCAGTGAGCCGCCTTCGGCCCAGCATTTT	CASSEPPSAQHF
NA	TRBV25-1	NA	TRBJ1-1	TGTGCCAGCAGTGAAGACAGCTCCTCCGAAGCTTTCTTT	CASSEDSSSEAFF
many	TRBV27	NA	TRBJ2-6	TGTGCCAGTCAAGCATTAGCGAGCTCTGGGGCCAACGTCCTGACTTTC	CASQALASSGANVLTF
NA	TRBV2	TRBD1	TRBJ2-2	TGTGCCAGCGTCCGGGACAGGGCGAACACCGGGGAGCTGTTTTTT	CASVRDRANTGELFF